The clone carrying this T cell receptor (beta chain) came up once. What it recognizes is unknown. This sample was included in a study of cytomegalovirus exposure and HLA in healthy donors. Both 60 Vbeta primers and 13 Jbeta primers went into the PCR. Source study methods: Counted up in a later analysis, unique TCR beta chains came to about 80 million, with some 9.9 million shared. TCRdb's copy holds only in-frame clones and misses some; the assay was immunoSEQ multiplex PCR. That table furnishes V, J and clone size, whereas the DNA furnished D and trimming. The table lists about 98,000 clones, around 80% of them singletons. Deletions cut 5 bases from V and 2 bases from J, with 15 bases between. This CDR3 spans 15 amino acids. CDR1 is MDHEN and CDR2 is SYDVKM in the germline V gene. Study-level points and caveats: Versus the approximately 700-donor mean, an Asian-associated ancestry cluster reportedly showed fewer N-insertions in a later analysis. With later analysis, a missense DCLRE1C variant became linked to TCR beta V- and J-gene trimming. Specific recognition of CMV antigens was confirmed in vitro for a few chains (all CMV-associated).

The sequence derives from a man in his fifties or sixties in good health and CMV-seropositive. The chain links TRBV28 to TRBJ1-2; weak D call: TRBD1 (6 bases). The specimen sequenced was PBMCs. The CDR3 sequence is CASSPGGGANYGYTF. The CDR3 nucleotides read TGTGCCAGCAGTCCAGGAGGGGGGGCCAACTATGGCTACACCTTC.